This TCR beta chain was identified in a study of beta chain features in type 1 diabetes. As every portion of the isolated RNA was reverse transcribed, the sequencing read expressed TCRB transcripts. The assay was immunoSEQ multiplex PCR, and TCRdb's table has in-frame clones only and misses some. The data contain about half a million clones, roughly 30% of them singletons. This clone was detected a few times. Its antigen is currently unknown. Points from the study as a whole: Insertion counts at VDJ junctions were lower in type 1 diabetes patients, who also showed more deletions there.

Averaging approximately 120 mL, one heparinised blood draw came from each individual donor. CDR3 size: 11 residues. CDR1 is DFQATT and CDR2 is SNEGSKA in the germline V gene (reference sequence). V trimming: 4 bases; J trimming: 12 bases; junction bases outside the gene matches: 6. Input material: naive CD4+ T cells from blood. The chain has TRBV20-1 and TRBJ2-1; 7 bases line up with TRBD1. The receptor was derived from a man younger than 30 in good health. The CDR3 DNA reads TGCAGTGCTAAGGGGGCAATTGGGCAGTTCTTC. It specifies CSAKGAIGQFF.